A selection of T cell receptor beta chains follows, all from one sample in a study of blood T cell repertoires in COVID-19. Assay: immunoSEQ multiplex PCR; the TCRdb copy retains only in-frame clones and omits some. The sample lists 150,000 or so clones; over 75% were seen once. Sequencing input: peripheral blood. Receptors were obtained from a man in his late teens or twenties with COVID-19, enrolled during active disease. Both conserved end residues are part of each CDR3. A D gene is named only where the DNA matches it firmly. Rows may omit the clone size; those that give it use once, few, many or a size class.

CDR3nt: TGTGCCAGCACGGACAGTTACACTGAAGCTTTCTTT
CDR3aa: CASTDSYTEAFF
j_gene: TRBJ1-1
v_gene: TRBV7-8
d_gene: .
abundance: .

CDR3nt: TGTGCCAGCAGCGCCTCTTTAGCGGGAGAAGAGACCCAGTACTTC
CDR3aa: CASSASLAGEETQYF
j_gene: TRBJ2-5
v_gene: TRBV9
d_gene: TRBD2
abundance: .

CDR3nt: TGCGCCAGCAGCTTGGCTCCGGGAGCTTATGGGCAGCCCCAGCATTTT
CDR3aa: CASSLAPGAYGQPQHF
j_gene: TRBJ1-5
v_gene: TRBV5-1
d_gene: .
abundance: .

CDR3nt: TGTGCCAGCAGGCGATCCCTCGCAGGGGGCAATGAGCAGTTCTTC
CDR3aa: CASRRSLAGGNEQFF
j_gene: TRBJ2-1
v_gene: TRBV7-9
d_gene: TRBD1
abundance: few

CDR3nt: TGCGCCAGCAGCTTGGCCCAGGGGGAAATAAGCGAGCAGTACTTC
CDR3aa: CASSLAQGEISEQYF
j_gene: TRBJ2-7
v_gene: TRBV5-1
d_gene: TRBD1
abundance: .

CDR3nt: TGTGCCAGCAGTTTTAGCGGGAGGTACGAGCAGTACTTC
CDR3aa: CASSFSGRYEQYF
j_gene: TRBJ2-7
v_gene: TRBV28
d_gene: TRBD2
abundance: once

CDR3nt: TGTGCCAGCCATGGGGGACTCCTGTCTGGGGCCAACGTCCTGACTTTC
CDR3aa: CASHGGLLSGANVLTF
j_gene: TRBJ2-6
v_gene: TRBV27
d_gene: .
abundance: .

CDR3nt: TGTGCCAGCCTCCAAATGACAGGGGAAGGTGGTGAAAAACTGCTTTTT
CDR3aa: CASLQMTGEGGEKLLF
j_gene: TRBJ1-4
v_gene: TRBV28
d_gene: TRBD1
abundance: .

CDR3nt: TGTGCCAGCAGTTTTCAGGGGGCGAGAGAGACCCAGTACTTC
CDR3aa: CASSFQGARETQYF
j_gene: TRBJ2-5
v_gene: TRBV27
d_gene: TRBD1
abundance: .

CDR3nt: TGTGCCAGCAGCTTAGCGTACGGGACAGGTAACACTGAAGCTTTCTTT
CDR3aa: CASSLAYGTGNTEAFF
j_gene: TRBJ1-1
v_gene: TRBV11-1
d_gene: TRBD1
abundance: .

CDR3nt: TGTGCCACCAGTGATCGGACTAGCGGGAGACGCCTCCTCTACAATGAGCAGTTCTTC
CDR3aa: CATSDRTSGRRLLYNEQFF
j_gene: TRBJ2-1
v_gene: TRBV24-1
d_gene: TRBD2
abundance: .

CDR3nt: TGTGCCAGCAGCTTAGGGGACGGGGGTTACTACGAGCAGTACTTC
CDR3aa: CASSLGDGGYYEQYF
j_gene: TRBJ2-7
v_gene: TRBV7-9
d_gene: .
abundance: .

CDR3nt: TGTGCCACCAGCAGGGACAGGAGCTACGAGCAGTACTTC
CDR3aa: CATSRDRSYEQYF
j_gene: TRBJ2-7
v_gene: TRBV15
d_gene: TRBD1
abundance: .

CDR3nt: TGTGCCAGCAGTTTCAGGGGGCTTGGGGAAAAACTGTTTTTT
CDR3aa: CASSFRGLGEKLFF
j_gene: TRBJ1-4
v_gene: TRBV6-5
d_gene: TRBD1
abundance: .

CDR3nt: TGTGCCAGCAAGCCGAGACAGGGGATCTACGAGCAGTACTTC
CDR3aa: CASKPRQGIYEQYF
j_gene: TRBJ2-7
v_gene: TRBV6-5
d_gene: TRBD1
abundance: .

CDR3nt: TGTGCCAGCAGCAAAGACAGATACTACGAGCAGTACTTC
CDR3aa: CASSKDRYYEQYF
j_gene: TRBJ2-7
v_gene: TRBV7-9
d_gene: .
abundance: .